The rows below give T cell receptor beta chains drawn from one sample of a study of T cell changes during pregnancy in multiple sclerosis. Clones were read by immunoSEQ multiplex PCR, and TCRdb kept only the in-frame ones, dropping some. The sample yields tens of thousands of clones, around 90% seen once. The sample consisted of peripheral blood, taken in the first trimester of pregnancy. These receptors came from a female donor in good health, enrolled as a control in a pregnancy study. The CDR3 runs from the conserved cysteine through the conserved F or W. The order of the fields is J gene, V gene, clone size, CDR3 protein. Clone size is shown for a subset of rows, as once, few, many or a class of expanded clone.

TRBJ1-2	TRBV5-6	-	CASREQGYYGYTF
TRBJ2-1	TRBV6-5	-	CASSYHKRTGERTQFF
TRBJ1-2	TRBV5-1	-	CASSLDEDRGLQGYTF
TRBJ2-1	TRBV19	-	CASSIGELAYNEQFF
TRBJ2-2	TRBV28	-	CASSFVTTGGSGELFF
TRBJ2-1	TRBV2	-	CASLTSGRDEQFF
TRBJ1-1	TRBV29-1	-	CSVERTGTGTEAFF
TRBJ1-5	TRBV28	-	CASTTDKSQPQHF
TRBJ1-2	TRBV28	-	CASTFRLTDAYTF
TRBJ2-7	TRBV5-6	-	CASHPGNPYEQYF
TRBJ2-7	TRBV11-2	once	CASSWGTGHYEQYF
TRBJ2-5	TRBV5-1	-	CASSPSAGRETQYF
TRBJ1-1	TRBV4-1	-	CASSHSGVGTEAFF
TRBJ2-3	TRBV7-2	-	CASSSPAGGLDTQYF
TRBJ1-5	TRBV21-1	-	CASSKCPLSGTANQPQHF
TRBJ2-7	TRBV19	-	CASRGQGRYEQYF
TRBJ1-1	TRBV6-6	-	CASRPPGDLNTEAFF
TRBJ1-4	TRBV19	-	CGAGVWGEKLFF
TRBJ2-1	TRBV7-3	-	CASARGDEQFF
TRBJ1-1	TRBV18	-	CASSPVLLPLEEAFF
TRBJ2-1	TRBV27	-	CASSPLDHYNEQFF
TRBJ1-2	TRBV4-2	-	CASSQPSPGQSDGYTF
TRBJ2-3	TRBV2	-	CASSSGLAGGRADTQYF
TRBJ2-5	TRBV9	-	CASSWGGGEETQYF
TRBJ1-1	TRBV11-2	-	CASSSAILTGVNEAFF
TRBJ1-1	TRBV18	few	CASSSAGQNTEAFF
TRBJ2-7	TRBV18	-	CASSPLSGTNEQYF
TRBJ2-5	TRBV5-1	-	CASSLQTLASKETQYF
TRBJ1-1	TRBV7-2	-	CASSLGGQGSTEAFF
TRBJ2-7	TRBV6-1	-	CASGPLGQNEQYF
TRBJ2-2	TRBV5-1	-	CASSLWTSGGNTGELFF
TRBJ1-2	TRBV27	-	CASSFPGTGEDYGYTF
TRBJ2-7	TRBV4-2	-	CASSGAGVYEQYF
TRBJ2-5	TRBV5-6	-	CASSLPGQGGTQYF
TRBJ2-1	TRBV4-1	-	CASSQTTGKSNEQFF
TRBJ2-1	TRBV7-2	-	CASSFHRANEQFF
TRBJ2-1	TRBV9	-	CASSVTDYNEQFF
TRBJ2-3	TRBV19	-	CASKTSGDRNTQYF
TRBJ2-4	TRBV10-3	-	CAISDVFSGPKNIQYF
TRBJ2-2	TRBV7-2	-	CARGDSGPGELFF
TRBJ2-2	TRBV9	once	CASSVGSPNTGELFF
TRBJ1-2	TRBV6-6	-	CASSSTRGIYGYTF
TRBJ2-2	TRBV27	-	CASSWGLAVNTGELFF
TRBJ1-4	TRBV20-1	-	CSARHNEKLFF
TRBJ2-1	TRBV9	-	CASSVSLTNNEQFF
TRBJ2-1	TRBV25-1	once	CASSVAGGSYNEQFF
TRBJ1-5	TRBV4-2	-	CASSQDFYNSNQPQHF
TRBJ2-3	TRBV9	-	CASSFRLAGGADTQYF
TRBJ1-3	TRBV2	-	CASSQDRGGNTIYF
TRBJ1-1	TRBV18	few	CASSPEAEVATEAFF
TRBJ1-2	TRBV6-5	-	CASSLRQGGGYTF
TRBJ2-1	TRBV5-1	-	CASSLDASGSFNEQFF